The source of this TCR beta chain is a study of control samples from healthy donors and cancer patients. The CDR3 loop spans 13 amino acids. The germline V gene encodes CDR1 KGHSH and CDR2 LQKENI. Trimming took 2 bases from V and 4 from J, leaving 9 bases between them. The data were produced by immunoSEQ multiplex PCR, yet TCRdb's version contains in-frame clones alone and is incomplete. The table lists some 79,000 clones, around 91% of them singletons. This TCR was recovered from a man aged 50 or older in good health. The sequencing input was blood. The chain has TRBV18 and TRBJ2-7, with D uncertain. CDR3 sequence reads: CASSPMGMYEQYF. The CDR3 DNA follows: TGTGCCAGCTCACCAATGGGAATGTACGAGCAGTACTTC. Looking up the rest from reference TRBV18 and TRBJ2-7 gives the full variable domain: NAGVMQNPRHLVRRRGQEARLRCSPMKGHSHVYWYRQLPEEGLKFMVYLQKENIIDESGMPKERFSAEFPKEGPSILRIQQVVRGDSAAYFCASSPMGMYEQYFGPGTRLTVT.